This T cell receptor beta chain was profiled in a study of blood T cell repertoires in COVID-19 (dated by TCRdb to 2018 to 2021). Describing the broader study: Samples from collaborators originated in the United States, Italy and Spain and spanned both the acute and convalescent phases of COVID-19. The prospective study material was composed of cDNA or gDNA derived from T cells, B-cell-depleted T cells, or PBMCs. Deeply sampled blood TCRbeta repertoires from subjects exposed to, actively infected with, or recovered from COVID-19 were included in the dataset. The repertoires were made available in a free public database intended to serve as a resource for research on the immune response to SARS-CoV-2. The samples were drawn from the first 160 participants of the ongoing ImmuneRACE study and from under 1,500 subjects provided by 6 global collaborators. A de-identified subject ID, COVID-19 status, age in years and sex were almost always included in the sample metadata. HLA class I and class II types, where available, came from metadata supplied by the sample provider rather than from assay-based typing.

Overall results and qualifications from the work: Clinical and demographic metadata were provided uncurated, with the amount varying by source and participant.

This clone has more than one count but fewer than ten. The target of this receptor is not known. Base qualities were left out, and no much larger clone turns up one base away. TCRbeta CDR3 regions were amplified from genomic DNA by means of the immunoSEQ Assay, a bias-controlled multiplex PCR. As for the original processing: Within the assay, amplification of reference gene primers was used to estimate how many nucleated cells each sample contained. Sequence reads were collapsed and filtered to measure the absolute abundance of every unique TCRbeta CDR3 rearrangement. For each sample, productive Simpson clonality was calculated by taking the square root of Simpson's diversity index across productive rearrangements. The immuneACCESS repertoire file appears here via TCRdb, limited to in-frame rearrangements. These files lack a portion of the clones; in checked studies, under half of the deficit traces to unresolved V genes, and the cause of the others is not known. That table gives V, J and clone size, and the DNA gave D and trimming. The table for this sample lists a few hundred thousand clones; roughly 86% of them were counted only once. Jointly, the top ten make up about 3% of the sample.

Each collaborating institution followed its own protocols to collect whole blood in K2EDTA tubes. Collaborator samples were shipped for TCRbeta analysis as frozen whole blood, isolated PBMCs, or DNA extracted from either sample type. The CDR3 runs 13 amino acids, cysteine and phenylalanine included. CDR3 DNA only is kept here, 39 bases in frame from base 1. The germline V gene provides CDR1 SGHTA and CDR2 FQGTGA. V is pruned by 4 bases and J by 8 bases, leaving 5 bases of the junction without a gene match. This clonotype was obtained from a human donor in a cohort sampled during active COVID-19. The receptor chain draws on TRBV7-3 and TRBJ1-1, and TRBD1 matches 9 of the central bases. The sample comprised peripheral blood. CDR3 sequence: CASSSTGGREAFF. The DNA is TGTGCCAGCAGCTCGACAGGGGGAAGAGAAGCTTTCTTT.